This T cell receptor (beta chain) was recorded in a study of CD4+ T cells in melanoma. Sequencing used immunoSEQ multiplex PCR; TCRdb keeps in-frame clones, though not all of them. Of about 15,000 clones in the sample, roughly 84% were seen once. Findings and caveats of the study: Diverse differentiation states were reported for melanoma neoantigen-specific CD4+ T cells. A reported correlation linked neoantigen-specific CD4+ T cells to CD8+, macrophage and B cell function.

In germline, CDR1 is SGHRS, CDR2 YFSETQ. V lost 0 bases and J 6 bases, leaving 12 bases between the germline ends. The CDR3 extends over 14 amino acids. About this clone itself: The antigen remains unidentified.

The V call is TRBV5-1, the J call TRBJ1-2; tentative D call: TRBD1 (5 bases). The source of this sequence is a human donor with melanoma. The sequencing input was cells from a culture (not recorded whether cultured in vitro). The CDR3 reads CASSLGGVGDGYTF. CDR3 DNA: TGCGCCAGCAGCTTGGGGGGGGTAGGCGATGGCTACACCTTC.